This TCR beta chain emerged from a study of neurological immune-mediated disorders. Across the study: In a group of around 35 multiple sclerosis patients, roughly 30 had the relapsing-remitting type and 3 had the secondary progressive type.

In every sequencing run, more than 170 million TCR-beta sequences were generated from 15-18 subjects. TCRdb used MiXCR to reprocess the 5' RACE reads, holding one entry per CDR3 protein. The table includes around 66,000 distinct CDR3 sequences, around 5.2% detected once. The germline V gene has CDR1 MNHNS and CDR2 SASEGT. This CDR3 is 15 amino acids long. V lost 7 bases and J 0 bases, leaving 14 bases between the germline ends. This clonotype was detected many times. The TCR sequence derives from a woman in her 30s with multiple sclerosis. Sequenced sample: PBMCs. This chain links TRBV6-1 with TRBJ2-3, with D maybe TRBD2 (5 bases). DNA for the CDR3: TGTGCCAGCAAAAGGAGGTCTGCTAGCACAGATACGCAGTATTTT. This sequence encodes CASKRRSASTDTQYF.